A single sample is the source of the 22 T cell receptor beta chains below, sequenced in a study of Ad26.COV2.S vaccination and SARS-CoV-2 variants. Produced via immunoSEQ multiplex PCR; TCRdb's table is partial and in-frame only. The sample consists of roughly 320,000 clones, 70% to 90% of them appearing once. As to treatment: about 20 received Ad26.COV2.S at low or high dose, single or two shots; about 5 received placebo; per-sample allocation not given. Collection of the samples took place on day 63 after the first injection of vaccine or placebo. Sequenced here: peripheral blood, sampled in a trial of Ad26.COV2.S vaccine versus placebo. The receptors shown here come from a person aged 18-65 years who received the Ad26.COV2.S COVID-19 vaccine or a placebo.

This sequence joins TRBV7-2 and TRBJ1-5; a weak D match, TRBD1 (6 bases). Germline-derived CDR1 and CDR2 are SGHTA and FQGNSA. The CDR3 covers 14 residues. Trimming pared 5 bases from V and 5 bases from J, leaving 13 bases between. The CDR3 bases are TGTGCCAGCAGCCCGAGGGGGGGGCATCAGCCCCAGCATTTT. It codes for CASSPRGGHQPQHF.

The chain recombines TRBV7-9 with TRBJ2-5, with TRBD1 matching 7 bases. Trimming took 5 bases from V and 0 from J; bases not matched to a gene: 6. CDR3 length: 15 residues. Germline V lookup: CDR1 SEHNR, CDR2 FQNEAQ (reference sequence). As DNA, the CDR3 is TGTGCCAGCAGCGGCCGACAGGGATACCAAGAGACCCAGTACTTC. The encoded protein is CASSGRQGYQETQYF.

The chain has TRBV6-5 and TRBJ1-1; the D is unclear. The CDR3 is 15 residues long. Trimming shortened V by 1 base and J by 1 base, and 10 bases separated the two germline ends. Germline V gene sequence: CDR1 MNHEY, CDR2 SVGAGI. In DNA, the CDR3 is TGTGCCAGCAGTTACTTCGGGGTAGGGAACACTGAAGCTTTCTTT. Its protein product is CASSYFGVGNTEAFF.

This clone occurred once. V usage is TRBV7-2 and J usage is TRBJ2-5; D may be TRBD2 (6 bases). The CDR3 sequence is 13 residues long. Trimming stripped 3 bases from V and 5 bases from J, with 10 bases between. Germline CDR1 is SGHTA and CDR2 is FQGNSA. CDR3 sequence: CASSLRLVETQYF. The CDR3 nucleotides read TGTGCCAGCAGCTTGAGACTAGTTGAGACCCAGTACTTC.

The chain has TRBV11-2 and TRBJ1-2; a weak D match, TRBD1 (6 bases). Germline values: CDR1 SGHAT, CDR2 FQNNGV. This CDR3 spans 13 amino acids. The ends were cut back, 4 bases at V and 7 bases at J, with 13 bases in the middle. CDR3 DNA: TGTGCCAGCAGCTCCCTCACAGGGTTTGGCTACACCTTC. Translation: CASSSLTGFGYTF.

The J gene is TRBJ2-1, the V gene TRBV2; the D gene is possibly TRBD1 (5 bases). Germline assignment: CDR1 SNHLY and CDR2 FYNNEI. The CDR3 runs 13 residues. Trimming cost V 11 bases and J 9 bases, with 20 bases left between them. The CDR3 sequence: CACGWGRVSEQFF. The CDR3 coding sequence is TGTGCCTGTGGGTGGGGCAGGGTCTCTGAGCAGTTCTTC.

This chain joins TRBV7-2 and TRBJ2-2; TRBD2 agrees at 12 bases. Germline V gene data show CDR1 as SGHTA and CDR2 as FQGNSA. V gave up 5 bases and J gave up 4 bases; unmatched junction bases: 5. The CDR3 spans 16 residues. The CDR3 protein is CASSPSGGAGTGELFF. In DNA, the CDR3 is TGTGCCAGCAGCCCTAGCGGGGGGGCCGGCACCGGGGAGCTGTTTTTT. Variable domain in full (rest from reference TRBV7-2 and TRBJ2-2): GAGVSQSPSNKVTEKGKDVELRCDPISGHTALYWYRQSLGQGLEFLIYFQGNSAPDKSGLPSDRFSAERTGGSVSTLTIQRTQQEDSAVYLCASSPSGGAGTGELFFGEGSRLTVL.

The V call is TRBV6-5, the J call TRBJ1-3; D gene uncertain. Germline CDR1 and CDR2: MNHEY and SVGAGI. CDR3 length: 14 amino acids. The ends were cut back, 2 bases at V and 4 bases at J, with 9 bases in the middle. The CDR3 loop is CASSYLGAGNTIYF. In DNA form, the CDR3 reads TGTGCCAGCAGTTACCTGGGCGCGGGAAACACCATATATTTT.

The V and J genes are TRBV2 and TRBJ2-1, with D tentatively TRBD2 (6 bases). Germline-derived CDR1 and CDR2 are SNHLY and FYNNEI. The V end was cut by 6 bases, the J end by 0 bases, with 15 bases between. CDR3 size: 16 residues. The CDR3 DNA reads TGTGCCAGCAGCGCCCCGCTAGCGTCCTCCTACAATGAGCAGTTCTTC. Translated: CASSAPLASSYNEQFF.

The chain links TRBV2 to TRBJ2-3; D not resolved. This CDR3 has 13 amino acids. V lost 7 bases and J lost 2, with 10 bases in between. The V gene's germline CDR1 is SNHLY and CDR2 FYNNEI. The CDR3 protein is CASKPGVTDTQYF. DNA of the CDR3: TGTGCCAGCAAGCCTGGGGTCACAGATACGCAGTATTTT.

The V gene is TRBV6-6, the J gene TRBJ1-1; 10 nucleotides align to TRBD1. Germline V gene data show CDR1 as MNHNY and CDR2 as SVGAGI (reference sequence). The CDR3 extends over 17 amino acids. V gave up 5 bases and J gave up 3 bases; unmatched junction bases: 12. CDR3 bases: TGTGCCAGCAGTCTTTGGACAGGGGGTTTTTTGTACACTGAAGCTTTCTTT. Its translation: CASSLWTGGFLYTEAFF.

The V and J genes are TRBV14 and TRBJ2-5; possible D gene TRBD1, 6 bases. The germline CDR1 and CDR2 sequences are SGHDN and FVKESK. The CDR3 totals 16 residues. Trimming stripped 1 base from V and 5 bases from J, with 17 bases between. CDR3 sequence reads: CASSQGRGPLRETQYF. The CDR3 bases are TGTGCCAGCAGCCAAGGCAGGGGCCCCCTGAGGGAGACCCAGTACTTC.

The chain has TRBV7-9 and TRBJ2-3; 9 nucleotides match TRBD1. The CDR3 covers 13 residues. Trimming cost V 3 bases and J 8 bases; bases outside gene matches: 3. Germline V gene data show CDR1 as SEHNR and CDR2 as FQNEAQ (reference sequence). The CDR3 reads CASSFRQGGTQYF. The CDR3 DNA sequence: TGTGCCAGCAGCTTCAGACAGGGGGGTACGCAGTATTTT.

This clone was seen more than once but under ten times. The genes are TRBV3-1 (or the pseudogene TRBV3-2) and TRBJ1-2; no reliable D call. This CDR3 is built from 14 residues. Germline V CDR1 and CDR2: LGHDT, YNNKEL (reference sequence). Trimming removed 0 bases at V and 4 bases at J, with 9 bases between. Here the CDR3 reads CASSQDGGFYGYTF. CDR3 nucleotide sequence: TGTGCCAGCAGCCAAGACGGCGGGTTCTATGGCTACACCTTC.

This chain connects TRBV5-4 to TRBJ2-4; a weak D match, TRBD2 (7 bases). The V end was cut by 3 bases, the J end by 1 base, with 17 bases between. The CDR3 is 17 residues long. CDR1 SGHNT and CDR2 YYREEE come from the germline V gene (reference sequence). The CDR3 is CASSSGGGGSAKNIQYF. In nucleotides, the CDR3 is TGTGCCAGCAGCTCCGGTGGGGGGGGCTCGGCCAAAAACATTCAGTACTTC.

The rearrangement uses TRBV5-1 and TRBJ2-5, with TRBD1 identical over 8 bases. The CDR3 covers 20 residues. Trimming cost V 4 bases and J 4 bases; bases outside gene matches: 24. Germline CDR1 is SGHRS and CDR2 is YFSETQ. In DNA, the CDR3 is TGCGCCAGCAGCACCACCCCCCTGGACAGGGCACACAGGGGTCGAGAGACCCAGTACTTC. Protein sequence: CASSTTPLDRAHRGRETQYF.

The chain joins TRBV3-1 (or the pseudogene TRBV3-2) to TRBJ1-6; D remains ambiguous. The CDR3 covers 16 residues. Trimming removed 3 bases at V and 8 bases at J, with 17 bases between. The germline V gene encodes CDR1 LGHDT and CDR2 YNNKEL (reference sequence). The CDR3: CASSQSSWEGYSPLHF. CDR3 nucleotide sequence: TGTGCCAGCAGCCAGAGCTCATGGGAGGGCTATTCACCCCTCCACTTT.

The rearrangement joins TRBV7-2 to TRBJ1-2; possible D gene TRBD1, 6 bases. The CDR3 length is 15 residues. Germline values: CDR1 SGHTA, CDR2 FQGNSA. Trimming shortened V by 4 bases and J by 0 bases, and 12 bases separated the two germline ends. The CDR3 DNA reads as TGTGCCAGCAGCTCACAGGGTCCTACTAACTATGGCTACACCTTC. Encoded protein: CASSSQGPTNYGYTF. Together with reference TRBV7-2 and TRBJ1-2, the CDR3 gives the full variable domain: GAGVSQSPSNKVTEKGKDVELRCDPISGHTALYWYRQSLGQGLEFLIYFQGNSAPDKSGLPSDRFSAERTGGSVSTLTIQRTQQEDSAVYLCASSSQGPTNYGYTFGSGTRLTVV.

The J gene is TRBJ1-3, the V gene TRBV29-1; D gene unclear. V was clipped by 7 bases and J by 5 bases, with 15 bases between them. Germline V CDR1 and CDR2: SQVTM, ANQGSEA. This CDR3 has 13 amino acids. CDR3 sequence reads: CSALGGERNTIYF. The CDR3 DNA reads TGCAGCGCCCTAGGTGGGGAGAGAAACACCATATATTTT.

The chain combines TRBV5-4 with TRBJ1-6, with a tentative D call TRBD1 (6 bases). The CDR3 is 16 residues long. CDR1 is SGHNT and CDR2 is YYREEE in the germline V gene (reference sequence). Trimming took off 2 bases at V and 7 bases at J, with 16 bases between the two ends. CDR3 sequence reads: CASSFGMGAANSPLHF. For the CDR3, the DNA is TGTGCCAGCAGCTTTGGTATGGGGGCAGCAAATTCACCCCTCCACTTT.

The J gene is TRBJ2-3, the V gene TRBV5-1; D perhaps matches TRBD2 (7 bases). CDR1 and CDR2 from the germline V gene are SGHRS and YFSETQ. The CDR3 loop spans 16 amino acids. Between the trimmed V and J ends, which lost 3 bases and 2 bases, there was a span of 16 bases. Written as DNA, the CDR3 is TGCGCCAGCAGCTCGAGGGCGGGGGCCACCACAGATACGCAGTATTTT. It codes for CASSSRAGATTDTQYF.

The chain couples TRBV18 to TRBJ1-1; D perhaps matches TRBD1 (5 bases). Deletions cut 0 bases from V and 8 bases from J, with 19 bases between. The CDR3 sequence is 16 residues long. Germline assignment: CDR1 KGHSH and CDR2 LQKENI. The CDR3 DNA reads TGTGCCAGCTCACCACCAGAAAGACAGACAGTTTCGGAAGCTTTCTTT. Translated, it gives CASSPPERQTVSEAFF.